This T cell receptor gamma chain is from a study of intestinal T cells in coeliac disease. The CDR3 spans 12 residues. Germline V lookup: CDR1 GITISATS, CDR2 ISYDGTV (reference sequence). The TRG library came from about 200 ng of biopsy DNA amplified with LymphoTrack primers. TCRdb re-called clones from the multiplex PCR reads using CATT. The repertoire holds hundreds of gamma-chain clones, with more than 35% as singletons. Each case's genomic DNA was extracted from ten roughly 5-µm formalin-fixed paraffin-embedded scrolls. Reflux, dyspepsia or gastritis prompted controls' endoscopy; coeliac disease was not suspected.

This TCR was recovered from a human donor who served as a control with a normal duodenal biopsy, not a healthy volunteer. The rearrangement links TRGV9 to TRGJ1 or TRGJ2. The specimen was a duodenal biopsy. The CDR3 region is CACGSHYYKKLF. The DNA for the CDR3 is TGTGCTTGTGGGAGCCATTATTATAAGAAACTCTTT.